Included here is one TCR beta chain sequence, with context. The data are from a study of control samples from healthy donors and cancer patients. Measured with immunoSEQ multiplex PCR; TCRdb has only the in-frame clones, and not every one. The repertoire includes more than 95,000 clones, around 87% of them detected once, and just under 3% sits in the top ten. The CDR3 is made up of 15 amino acids. V shed 2 bases and J 2 bases; nucleotides not matched to a gene: 1. The V gene's germline CDR1 is MNHNY and CDR2 SVGAGI (reference sequence). The rearrangement uses TRBV6-6 and TRBJ2-2; 8 bases agree with TRBD2. This clonotype originated in a man between 60 and 75 years old in good health. The specimen sequenced was blood. CDR3 nucleotide sequence: TGTGCCAGCAGTTACGGGACTAGTAACACCGGGGAGCTGTTTTTT. Translated, it gives CASSYGTSNTGELFF.